A single sample is the source of the 26 T cell receptor beta chains below, sequenced in a study of regulatory T cells in long-lasting Graves disease (dated by TCRdb to the early 2020s). To prepare the library, multiplex PCR was applied. The run used an Illumina HiSeq 4000. CDR3 regions were amplified by Arm-PCR with iRepertoire HTBI primers to construct TCR beta libraries. Starting from the raw public reads, TCRdb applied fastp trimming at Q25, assembled clones with MiXCR and retained in-frame beta chains. Identical CDR3 protein sequences are pooled into one entry, listed with their most common genes and DNA. This sample has roughly 510,000 distinct CDR3 sequences in its table, and about 16% of those were observed once. Together, the top ten hold about 12% of the sample. In the paper's terms, the time point label means: newly diagnosed GD, antithyroid drugs for less than 3 months. For both TCR sequencing and RNA sequencing, RNA was extracted from PBMCs using TRIzol.

These data are also associated with another study on T cells in Graves' hyperthyroidism and ophthalmopathy.

Sequenced here: peripheral blood mononuclear cells (PBMCs), sampled at new diagnosis, from a patient treated with antithyroid drugs. The source of these receptors is a man in his late teens or twenties with Graves disease. Donor details come from another sample of the same person, matched by shared clones.

This clonotype showed up just a few times. The chain links TRBV5-1 to TRBJ2-2; no clear D gene. The CDR3 has 15 residues. V lost 2 bases to trimming and J lost 2 bases, with 10 bases between them. The germline gives CDR1 SGHRS, CDR2 YFSETQ. The CDR3 coding sequence is TGCGCCAGCAGCTTTGAATGCCATAACACCGGGGAGCTGTTTTTT. It encodes CASSFECHNTGELFF.

The gene calls are TRBV20-1 and TRBJ1-3; D might be TRBD1 (5 bases). CDR1 is DFQATT and CDR2 is SNEGSKA in the germline V gene (reference sequence). The CDR3 length is 13 residues. Trimming took 2 bases from V and 4 from J, leaving 9 bases between them. Here the CDR3 reads CSARTGTGNTIYF. In DNA form, the CDR3 reads TGCAGTGCTAGAACGGGGACCGGAAACACCATATATTTT.

This chain links TRBV19 with TRBJ2-5; no reliable D call. V shed 1 base and J shed 5 bases, with 11 bases lying between them. Per germline, CDR1 LNHDA and CDR2 SQIVND (reference sequence). The CDR3 is made up of 14 amino acids. CDR3 protein: CASSIGSGLETQYF. In DNA, the CDR3 is TGTGCCAGTAGTATAGGCTCAGGTCTCGAGACCCAGTACTTC.

The V call is TRBV27, the J call TRBJ2-1, with 8 positions matching TRBD2. Per the germline V gene, CDR1 is MNHEY and CDR2 is SMNVEV (reference sequence). The trim removed 10 bases at V and 0 bases at J, leaving 11 bases unmatched. The CDR3 covers 16 residues. CDR3 bases: TGTGCCACCAGACGGACACTAGCGGACTCCTACAATGAGCAGTTCTTC. Residues: CATRRTLADSYNEQFF.

The table lists this clonotype with many counts. The rearrangement joins TRBV27 to TRBJ2-5, with D unclear. The CDR3 has 15 amino acids. CDR1 and CDR2 (germline): MNHEY, SMNVEV (reference sequence). Trimming took off 5 bases at V and 2 bases at J, with 15 bases between the two ends. CDR3: CASSPQKGWQETQYF. CDR3 in DNA: TGTGCCAGCAGTCCCCAGAAAGGGTGGCAAGAGACCCAGTACTTC.

This clonotype showed up many times. V gene TRBV27 combines with J gene TRBJ1-2; TRBD1 is a possible D gene (5 bases). V dropped 1 base and J dropped 13 bases, with 16 bases sitting between them. Germline CDR1 reads MNHEY; CDR2 reads SMNVEV (reference sequence). This CDR3 is 13 amino acids long. The CDR3 loop reads CASSLLLGPEITF. The CDR3 bases are TGTGCCAGCAGTTTATTATTGGGACCCGAAATCACCTTC.

This clonotype was detected a few times. The rearrangement links TRBV12-3 or TRBV12-4 to TRBJ1-1, with D perhaps matching TRBD1 (5 bases). The CDR3 spans 14 residues. The V gene lost 8 bases and the J gene lost 6 bases, with 19 bases spanning the gap. The CDR3 region is CASSGAGSVPEAFF. As DNA, the CDR3 is TGTGCCAGCTCCGGGGCAGGATCGGTACCTGAAGCTTTCTTT.

The V call is TRBV7-9, the J call TRBJ1-2; D is ambiguous. The germline gives CDR1 SEHNR, CDR2 FQNEAQ (reference sequence). The CDR3 is 13 amino acids. Trimming removed 5 bases from V and 6 bases from J, with 13 bases in between. CDR3 amino acids: CASSPALGNGYTF. CDR3 bases: TGTGCCAGCAGCCCGGCCCTAGGAAATGGCTACACCTTC.

This clonotype was observed a few times. J is TRBJ1-2 and V is TRBV6-1; D is unresolved. In germline, CDR1 is MNHNS, CDR2 SASEGT. V was shortened by 1 base and J by 1 base, with 1 base between the two germline ends. The CDR3 loop spans 12 amino acids. The CDR3 nucleotides are TGTGCCAGCAGTGAAGATAACTATGGCTACACCTTC. This encodes CASSEDNYGYTF.

The table lists this clonotype with a few counts. The chain links TRBV9 to TRBJ1-3, with unresolved D. V was shortened by 1 base and J by 0 bases, with 11 bases between the two germline ends. Germline CDR1 reads SGDLS; CDR2 reads YYNGEE. The CDR3 runs to 16 residues. The CDR3 nucleotides are TGTGCCAGCAGCGTAAACACCGGTTTCTCTGGAAACACCATATATTTT. Protein sequence: CASSVNTGFSGNTIYF.

This clonotype was counted ten times or more. This rearrangement joins TRBV27 to TRBJ2-7; TRBD1 aligns across 7 bases. The CDR3 is made up of 13 amino acids. Germline V gene sequence: CDR1 MNHEY, CDR2 SMNVEV (reference sequence). V was clipped by 6 bases and J by 5 bases; unmatched bases: 7. The CDR3 protein is CASRLTGYHEQYF. The CDR3 DNA reads TGTGCCAGCAGGCTGACAGGGTATCACGAGCAGTACTTC.

This clonotype was seen ten or more times. V and J are TRBV6-1 and TRBJ2-5; possible D gene TRBD2, 6 bases. The CDR3 has 11 amino acids. V dropped 6 bases and J dropped 5 bases, with 7 bases sitting between them. Germline CDR1 MNHNS, CDR2 SASEGT. CDR3 sequence (DNA): TGTGCCAGCAGCCGGGGGGAGACCCAGTACTTC. It yields the protein CASSRGETQYF.

This clonotype was counted ten times or more. This rearrangement joins TRBV2 to TRBJ2-7; possible D gene TRBD1, 6 bases. CDR1 and CDR2 from the germline V gene are SNHLY and FYNNEI. The CDR3 is 15 residues long. V was cut by 3 bases and J by 0 bases, with 12 bases left in between. The CDR3 spells CASSEDSNNSYEQYF. For the CDR3, the DNA is TGTGCCAGCAGTGAGGACAGCAATAACTCCTACGAGCAGTACTTC.

This clonotype appeared a few times. This chain links TRBV20-1 with TRBJ1-2; no clear D. V was shortened by 6 bases and J by 5 bases, with 13 bases between the two germline ends. The CDR3 totals 12 residues. Germline lookup yields CDR1 DFQATT and CDR2 SNEGSKA (reference sequence). CDR3 nucleotides: TGCAGTGCATTGGACGCGAAGTATGGCTACACCTTC. Amino acid sequence: CSALDAKYGYTF.

V gene TRBV28 combines with J gene TRBJ1-5; TRBD1 aligns across 7 bases. The CDR3 length is 14 residues. Per the germline V gene, CDR1 is MDHEN and CDR2 is SYDVKM. V was clipped by 8 bases and J by 4 bases; unmatched bases: 8. This CDR3 is CASQGGSGNQPQHF. CDR3 nucleotides: TGTGCCAGCCAGGGGGGGTCGGGGAATCAGCCCCAGCATTTT.

This clonotype has more than one count but fewer than ten. The chain joins TRBV20-1 to TRBJ2-7; a weak D match, TRBD1 (6 bases). CDR1 DFQATT and CDR2 SNEGSKA come from the germline V gene (reference sequence). This CDR3 is built from 13 residues. CDR3 sequence: CSRSQGSNYEQYF. As DNA, the CDR3 is TGCAGCCGGTCCCAGGGGTCAAACTACGAGCAGTACTTC.

The chain links TRBV10-2 to TRBJ2-1; TRBD2 matches at 16 bases. The ends lost 2 bases at V and 7 bases at J; junction bases unmatched: 2. The CDR3 has 16 amino acids. Germline V gives CDR1 WSHSY, CDR2 SAAADI. CDR3 amino acids: CASSEGTSGRDNEQFF. The CDR3, as DNA: TGCGCCAGCAGTGAGGGGACTAGCGGGAGGGATAATGAGCAGTTCTTC.

V is TRBV6-2 or TRBV6-3 and J is TRBJ1-2, with D possibly being TRBD1 (5 bases). Trimming took 5 bases from V and 4 from J, leaving 14 bases between them. CDR3 size: 14 residues. Germline V gene sequence: CDR1 MNHEY, CDR2 SVGEGT. CDR3 sequence reads: CASSARGGSYGYTF. In DNA form, the CDR3 reads TGTGCCAGCAGTGCCCGGGGGGGGAGCTATGGCTACACCTTC.

This clonotype has only a few counts. This chain uses TRBV18 with TRBJ2-7; 10 bases are shared with TRBD2. The trim removed 2 bases at V and 7 bases at J, leaving 5 bases unmatched. From germline, CDR1 is KGHSH and CDR2 LQKENI. The CDR3 contains 14 residues. CDR3 residues: CASSPNLAGDEQYF. CDR3 in DNA: TGTGCCAGCTCACCAAACCTAGCGGGAGATGAGCAGTACTTC.

This clonotype has just a few counts. The chain uses TRBV6-5 and TRBJ2-2, with D tentatively TRBD1 or TRBD2 (6 bases each). V gave up 2 bases and J gave up 0 bases, with 13 bases separating them. The CDR3 runs to 17 residues. Per the germline V gene, CDR1 is MNHEY and CDR2 is SVGAGI. CDR3 DNA sequence: TGTGCCAGCAGTTACATTCTGGGGGGCTCGAACACCGGGGAGCTGTTTTTT. This encodes CASSYILGGSNTGELFF.

There are many counts of this clonotype. CDR3 sequence (DNA): TGCAGTGCTAGAGATCTGGACCTGGGGGACACTGAAGCTTTCTTT. Its translation is CSARDLDLGDTEAFF. V usage is TRBV20-1 and J usage is TRBJ1-1; D is possibly TRBD1 (5 bases). The CDR3 sequence is 15 residues long. V lost 0 bases, J lost 3 bases, and 14 bases lay in between. Per germline, CDR1 DFQATT and CDR2 SNEGSKA (reference sequence).

The chain couples TRBV20-1 to TRBJ2-7, with D hard to call. The germline CDR1 and CDR2 sequences are DFQATT and SNEGSKA (reference sequence). V was pared by 6 bases and J by 1 base, with 10 bases between. CDR3 length equals 12 residues. The CDR3 region has the DNA TGCAGTGCCCGAGGTCGGTCCTACGAGCAGTACTTC. Its translation: CSARGRSYEQYF.

This clonotype was observed a few times. This chain links TRBV3-1 with TRBJ1-5; perhaps TRBD1 as D (5 bases). The CDR3 has 15 residues. V was cut by 0 bases and J by 6 bases, with 12 bases left in between. Germline V CDR1 and CDR2: LGHDT, YNNKEL (reference sequence). This chain's CDR3 is CASSQDVRVTQPQHF. CDR3 coding DNA: TGTGCCAGCAGCCAAGACGTCAGGGTGACTCAGCCCCAGCATTTT.

In this sample, this clonotype turned up a few times. This CDR3 is CASSFWQGTGGYTF. CDR3 nucleotide sequence: TGTGCCAGCAGTTTCTGGCAGGGGACGGGCGGCTACACCTTC. The gene calls are TRBV27 and TRBJ1-2; a weak D match, TRBD1 (6 bases). Germline lookup yields CDR1 MNHEY and CDR2 SMNVEV (reference sequence). The CDR3 is made up of 14 amino acids. Trimming stripped 3 bases from V and 8 bases from J, with 16 bases between.

This clonotype was detected many times. V gene TRBV12-3 or TRBV12-4 combines with J gene TRBJ1-1; D uncertain. V was pared by 3 bases and J by 8 bases, with 13 bases between. The CDR3 extends over 13 amino acids. The DNA for the CDR3 is TGTGCCAGCAGTTTTTTCGGGCATCCCGAAGCTTTCTTT. It encodes CASSFFGHPEAFF.

There are a few counts of this clonotype. The genes are TRBV7-9 and TRBJ2-5; 7 nucleotides line up with TRBD1. The CDR3 consists of 14 residues. Trimming cost V 3 bases and J 4 bases; bases outside gene matches: 5. Germline CDR1 is SEHNR and CDR2 is FQNEAQ (reference sequence). The chain's CDR3 is CASSFTGAGETQYF. The DNA for the CDR3 is TGTGCCAGCAGCTTTACAGGGGCCGGAGAGACCCAGTACTTC.